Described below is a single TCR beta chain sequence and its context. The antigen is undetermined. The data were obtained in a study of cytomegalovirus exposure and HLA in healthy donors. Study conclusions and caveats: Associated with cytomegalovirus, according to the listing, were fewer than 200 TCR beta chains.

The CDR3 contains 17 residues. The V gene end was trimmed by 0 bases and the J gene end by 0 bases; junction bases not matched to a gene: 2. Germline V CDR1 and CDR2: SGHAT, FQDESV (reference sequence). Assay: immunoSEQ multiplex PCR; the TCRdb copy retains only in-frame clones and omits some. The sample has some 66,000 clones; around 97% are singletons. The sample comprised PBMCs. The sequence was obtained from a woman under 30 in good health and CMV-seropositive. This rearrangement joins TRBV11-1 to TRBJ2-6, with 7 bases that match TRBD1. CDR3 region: CASSLAGQLSGANVLTF. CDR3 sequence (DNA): TGTGCCAGCAGCTTAGCGGGACAGCTCTCTGGGGCCAACGTCCTGACTTTC.